This entry lists 2 T cell receptor beta chains sequenced from one sample in a study of cytomegalovirus exposure and HLA in healthy donors. PCR involved 60 Vbeta and 13 Jbeta primers. The repertoire was sequenced with immunoSEQ multiplex PCR; TCRdb's copy has only in-frame clones and lacks some. The repertoire consists of over 95,000 clones, with 74% occurring once and the leading ten covering approximately 2%. What was sequenced was PBMCs. These TCRs come from a human donor in good health.

On this clone: The same CDR3 arises from other DNA sequences in this sample as well. The rearrangement uses TRBV4-2 and TRBJ2-5; D remains ambiguous. V lost 1 base and J lost 4, with 4 bases in between. The CDR3 length is 12 residues. The germline V gene has CDR1 LGHNA and CDR2 YNFKEQ. CDR3 sequence reads: CASSQVAETQYF. Written as DNA, the CDR3 is TGTGCCAGCAGCCAAGTAGCAGAGACCCAGTACTTC.

The gene calls are TRBV7-9 and TRBJ1-2, with 9 bases matching TRBD1. This CDR3 is built from 15 residues. The ends lost 1 base at V and 7 bases at J; junction bases unmatched: 7. Germline V lookup: CDR1 SEHNR, CDR2 FQNEAQ (reference sequence). The CDR3, as DNA: TGTGCCAGCAGCTTAGGGGGACAGGGCTATGGTGGCTACACCTTC. It translates to CASSLGGQGYGGYTF.